The 25 T cell receptor beta chains below all came from one sample that was sequenced in a study of T cell repertoires in cytomegalovirus infection (dated by TCRdb to the late 2010s). Reading the label with the study, this specimen's treatment or condition is: in vitro stimulation with specific CMV peptide epitopes to enrich CMV-specific T cells. The antigens for these receptors are not known. Sequenced using an Illumina HiSeq 1500. Clones were called with MiXCR by TCRdb after fastp trimmed the public reads at Q25, and only in-frame beta chains were retained. Rows matching on CDR3 protein sequence are summarized as one entry with the most common DNA and genes. This sample comprises about 920,000 distinct CDR3 sequences, about a third of them detected only once. The top ten constitute around an eighth of the sample. The sequencing here drew on cultured CD8+ T cells from PBMCs, taken from culture after CMV antigen stimulation. These receptors were obtained from a human donor in good health (CMV status not recorded). Some clones in this sample may be carry-over from other donors' samples.

This chain joins TRBV19 and TRBJ2-2, with D perhaps matching TRBD2 (6 bases). The ends were cut back, 6 bases at V and 6 bases at J, with 14 bases in the middle. The CDR3 is 14 residues long. Germline values: CDR1 LNHDA, CDR2 SQIVND (reference sequence). CDR3: CASSKRRESGELFF. In DNA form, the CDR3 reads TGTGCCAGTAGCAAAAGGAGGGAGTCCGGGGAGCTGTTTTTT.

This clonotype was recorded a few times. The genes are TRBV7-6 and TRBJ2-7; perhaps TRBD2 as D (6 bases). The CDR3 length is 15 residues. The V gene's germline CDR1 is SGHVS and CDR2 FNYEAQ. The V and J ends lost 6 bases and 2 bases respectively, with 17 bases between them. The CDR3: CASSIMGDFTYEQYV. Here the CDR3 DNA reads TGTGCCAGCAGTATAATGGGGGACTTTACCTACGAGCAGTACGTC.

This chain connects TRBV5-4 to TRBJ2-5; D is unresolved. CDR1 is SGHNT, CDR2 YYREEE, per germline (reference sequence). The germline V and J ends were trimmed by 5 bases and 0 bases, with 11 bases remaining between them. The CDR3 covers 14 residues. Here the CDR3 reads CASRLGGDQETQYF. DNA of the CDR3: TGTGCCAGCAGGCTAGGTGGGGACCAAGAGACCCAGTACTTC.

The chain joins TRBV6-5 to TRBJ1-2; TRBD1 matches 8 bases. Germline V CDR1 and CDR2: MNHEY, SVGAGI. The V gene end was trimmed by 2 bases and the J gene end by 0 bases; junction bases not matched to a gene: 5. The CDR3 is 16 residues long. The CDR3 sequence is CASSYEGTGTNYGYTF. Here the CDR3 DNA reads TGTGCCAGCAGTTACGAAGGGACAGGAACTAACTATGGCTACACCTTC.

The V and J genes are TRBV27 and TRBJ2-7; D uncertain. Germline lookup yields CDR1 MNHEY and CDR2 SMNVEV (reference sequence). The CDR3 runs to 12 residues. V lost 7 bases to trimming and J lost 2 bases, with 9 bases between them. This chain's CDR3 is CASKTSAYEQYF. CDR3 nucleotide sequence: TGTGCCAGCAAGACCTCGGCCTACGAGCAGTACTTC.

The chain has TRBV7-6 and TRBJ2-3; no definite D call. The CDR3 extends over 15 amino acids. Germline lookup yields CDR1 SGHVS and CDR2 FNYEAQ. Trimming took 5 bases from V and 0 from J, leaving 12 bases between them. The CDR3 DNA follows: TGTGCCAGCAGCGACTCACTGGAGAGCACAGATACGCAGTATTTT. Translating gives CASSDSLESTDTQYF.

The J gene is TRBJ1-1, the V gene TRBV5-4, with D possibly matching TRBD1 (5 bases). In germline, CDR1 is SGHNT, CDR2 YYREEE (reference sequence). V lost 4 bases and J 11 bases, leaving 18 bases between the germline ends. The CDR3 runs to 13 residues. CDR3 nucleotide sequence: TGTGCCAGCAGCGGGTGGCAGGGAAAGGGCGCTTTCTTT. Its protein is CASSGWQGKGAFF.

The J gene is TRBJ2-5, the V gene TRBV20-1; 7 bases are shared with TRBD2. J gave up 1 base and V 2 bases, and 7 bases lay outside the gene matches. Germline V CDR1 and CDR2: DFQATT, SNEGSKA (reference sequence). The CDR3 contains 15 residues. The chain's CDR3 is CSARTLGGPQETQYF. In DNA, the CDR3 is TGCAGTGCTAGAACCCTGGGAGGGCCCCAAGAGACCCAGTACTTC.

This clonotype was seen ten or more times. The chain uses TRBV4-2 and TRBJ1-2; no definite D call. CDR1 and CDR2 from the germline V gene are LGHNA and YNFKEQ. Trimming removed 0 bases at V and 4 bases at J, with 18 bases between. There are 17 residues in the CDR3. The CDR3, as DNA: TGTGCCAGCAGCCAAGATAGGACCACTCGAAGGCTCTATGGCTACACCTTC. It encodes CASSQDRTTRRLYGYTF.

This sequence joins TRBV28 and TRBJ2-7; D is uncertain. The ends were cut back, 3 bases at V and 0 bases at J, with 12 bases in the middle. This CDR3 is 15 amino acids long. The germline gives CDR1 MDHEN, CDR2 SYDVKM. The CDR3 nucleotides read TGTGCCAGCAGTTTGGGCGAGAGTAGCTCCTACGAGCAGTACGTC. This sequence encodes CASSLGESSSYEQYV.

This chain links TRBV19 with TRBJ2-7; no clear D. The CDR3 sequence is 14 residues long. Germline values: CDR1 LNHDA, CDR2 SQIVND (reference sequence). The V gene lost 4 bases and the J gene lost 2 bases, with 12 bases spanning the gap. CDR3 bases: TGTGCCAGTAGTAACTCGGACGAAGCCTACGAGCAGTACTTC. It specifies CASSNSDEAYEQYF.

This clonotype was found a few times. The chain recombines TRBV6-5 with TRBJ2-2; D is unresolved. Germline V gene sequence: CDR1 MNHEY, CDR2 SVGAGI. V dropped 0 bases and J dropped 0 bases, with 8 bases sitting between them. The length of the CDR3 is 16 residues. The CDR3 loop reads CASSYSIPANTGELFF. The CDR3 DNA sequence: TGTGCCAGCAGTTACTCGATCCCCGCGAACACCGGGGAGCTGTTTTTT.

This clonotype was observed many times. CDR3 region: CASSRNYGYTF. CDR3 coding DNA: TGTGCCAGCAGCCGTAACTATGGCTACACCTTC. The chain links TRBV7-9 to TRBJ1-2; D is undetermined. Between the trimmed V and J ends, which lost 5 bases and 1 base, there was a span of 2 bases. This CDR3 is built from 11 residues. CDR1 and CDR2 from the germline V gene are SEHNR and FQNEAQ (reference sequence).

The gene calls are TRBV20-1 and TRBJ1-2; 7 positions match TRBD1. After removal of 5 bases from V and 4 bases from J, the junction contained 4 bases not matched to a gene. CDR1 and CDR2 from the germline V gene are DFQATT and SNEGSKA (reference sequence). The CDR3 extends over 12 amino acids. The CDR3, as DNA: TGCAGTGCTCGACGGGACAGCTATGGCTACACCTTC. This codes for CSARRDSYGYTF.

This sequence joins TRBV7-2 and TRBJ2-3; 9 bases align to TRBD2. The CDR3 runs 15 residues. Germline V CDR1 and CDR2: SGHTA, FQGNSA. V lost 4 bases, J lost 3 bases, and 5 bases stayed unmatched. DNA of the CDR3: TGTGCCAGCAGCTATAGCGGGGGACATACAGATACGCAGTATTTT. Translation: CASSYSGGHTDTQYF.

This clonotype was counted ten times or more. This chain uses TRBV6-5 with TRBJ2-1; D is unclear. Trimming took off 0 bases at V and 8 bases at J, with 2 bases between the two ends. The CDR3 sequence is 11 residues long. Germline V gene data show CDR1 as MNHEY and CDR2 as SVGAGI. The DNA for the CDR3 is TGTGCCAGCAGTTACTCCGATGAGCAGTTCTTC. Translated: CASSYSDEQFF.

V is TRBV20-1 and J is TRBJ2-7; D may match TRBD1 or TRBD2 (5 bases each). Between the trimmed V and J ends, which lost 6 bases and 2 bases, there was a span of 17 bases. The germline CDR1 and CDR2 sequences are DFQATT and SNEGSKA (reference sequence). The length of the CDR3 is 14 residues. Here the CDR3 reads CSARGGQGAYEQYF. The CDR3 DNA reads as TGCAGTGCCCGAGGTGGGCAGGGAGCCTACGAGCAGTACTTC.

The chain joins TRBV6-1 to TRBJ1-2, with 8 bases identical to TRBD1. The V gene's germline CDR1 is MNHNS and CDR2 SASEGT. Germline trimming cut 1 base from V and 4 bases from J; bases unmatched to any gene: 8. The CDR3 is made up of 16 amino acids. As DNA, the CDR3 is TGTGCCAGCAGTGAAGTTGGACAGGGAATTGTCTATGGCTACACCTTC. Amino acids: CASSEVGQGIVYGYTF.

This clonotype appeared many times. The chain has TRBV7-2 and TRBJ1-1, with D maybe TRBD1 (5 bases). The germline CDR1 and CDR2 sequences are SGHTA and FQGNSA. Trimming took 5 bases from V and 0 from J, leaving 10 bases between them. The CDR3 contains 14 residues. CDR3 protein: CASSAGRLNTEAFF. Written as DNA, the CDR3 is TGTGCCAGCAGCGCGGGACGGTTGAACACTGAAGCTTTCTTT.

This clonotype appeared many times. V gene TRBV7-2 combines with J gene TRBJ2-1; D perhaps matches TRBD1 (6 bases). CDR1 SGHTA and CDR2 FQGNSA come from the germline V gene. The CDR3 consists of 12 residues. V lost 4 bases to trimming and J lost 9 bases, with 10 bases between them. The CDR3 sequence is CASSSTGFEQFF. CDR3 DNA sequence: TGTGCCAGCAGCTCCACAGGGTTTGAGCAGTTCTTC.

The rearrangement uses TRBV27 and TRBJ2-4; the match to TRBD2 covers 12 bases. This CDR3 is 18 amino acids long. V lost 7 bases to trimming and J lost 3 bases; unmatched junction nucleotides: 13. The germline gives CDR1 MNHEY, CDR2 SMNVEV (reference sequence). This CDR3 reads CASTPTSGGFNDKNIQYF. Here the CDR3 DNA reads TGTGCCAGCACCCCGACTAGCGGGGGATTTAATGACAAAAACATTCAGTACTTC.

CDR3 sequence reads: CASSTILDAVNTEAFF. The CDR3, as DNA: TGTGCCAGTAGTACGATACTGGACGCCGTGAACACTGAAGCTTTCTTT. The V and J genes are TRBV19 and TRBJ1-1; D not resolved. Germline values: CDR1 LNHDA, CDR2 SQIVND (reference sequence). This CDR3 spans 16 amino acids. V was shortened by 4 bases and J by 0 bases, with 15 bases between the two germline ends.

This chain links TRBV19 with TRBJ2-3, with D perhaps matching TRBD2 (6 bases). The CDR3 is made up of 17 amino acids. Per the germline V gene, CDR1 is LNHDA and CDR2 is SQIVND (reference sequence). Deletions cut 3 bases from V and 2 bases from J, with 18 bases between. CDR3 region: CASSIEDGGDPTDTQYF. CDR3 nucleotide sequence: TGTGCCAGTAGTATTGAGGACGGCGGGGACCCCACAGATACGCAGTATTTT.

The chain carries TRBV5-5 and TRBJ1-5; maybe TRBD1 (5 bases). The length of the CDR3 is 15 residues. Germline V lookup: CDR1 SGHKS, CDR2 YYEKEE (reference sequence). The V end was cut by 1 base, the J end by 2 bases, with 10 bases between. Written as DNA, the CDR3 is TGTGCCAGCAGCTTGAATCAGGGTGGCAATCAGCCCCAGCATTTT. Translating it yields CASSLNQGGNQPQHF.

Ten or more counts support this clonotype. The rearrangement joins TRBV12-3 or TRBV12-4 to TRBJ2-1, with a tentative D call TRBD1 (6 bases). With 4 bases removed from V and 2 bases from J, the gap between germline ends came to 15 bases. The length of the CDR3 is 16 residues. The CDR3 DNA sequence: TGTGCCAGCAGTTCCCGAAGGCAGGGGCCCTACAATGAGCAGTTCTTC. It yields the protein CASSSRRQGPYNEQFF.